Listed below are T cell receptor beta chains from one sample, sequenced in a study of blood T cell repertoires in COVID-19. Produced via immunoSEQ multiplex PCR; TCRdb's table is partial and in-frame only. Of fewer than 700,000 clones in the sample, roughly 91% are singletons; the top ten hold roughly 8%. Sample: peripheral blood. Every receptor here comes from a woman in her forties or fifties with COVID-19, enrolled during active disease. Both conserved end residues are part of each CDR3. A D gene is named only where the DNA matches it firmly. Some rows have no size entry. The others give once, few or many, or a class for an expanded clone.

v_call: TRBV28
j_call: TRBJ2-7
clone_size: .
d_call: .
cdr3_aa: CASSVMAGEQYF
cdr3_nt: TGTGCCAGCAGTGTAATGGCGGGCGAGCAGTACTTC

v_call: TRBV7-9
j_call: TRBJ2-3
clone_size: .
d_call: .
cdr3_aa: CASSFGTDTQYF
cdr3_nt: TGTGCCAGCAGCTTCGGCACAGATACGCAGTATTTT

v_call: TRBV5-1
j_call: TRBJ1-1
clone_size: once
d_call: TRBD1
cdr3_aa: CASSPLTGGNTEAFF
cdr3_nt: TGCGCCAGCAGCCCTCTGACAGGGGGAAACACTGAAGCTTTCTTT

v_call: TRBV27
j_call: TRBJ2-2
clone_size: .
d_call: .
cdr3_aa: CASRPSRGWNTGELFF
cdr3_nt: TGTGCCAGCAGACCCTCTCGGGGGTGGAACACCGGGGAGCTGTTTTTT

v_call: TRBV3-1/TRBV3-2
j_call: TRBJ2-7
clone_size: once
d_call: TRBD1
cdr3_aa: CASSHRDRSNEQYF
cdr3_nt: TGTGCCAGCAGCCATCGGGACAGGTCCAACGAGCAGTACTTC

v_call: TRBV6-5
j_call: TRBJ1-4
clone_size: .
d_call: .
cdr3_aa: CASVRDTRNEKLFF
cdr3_nt: TGTGCCAGCGTAAGGGACACTCGTAATGAAAAACTGTTTTTT

v_call: TRBV28
j_call: TRBJ1-1
clone_size: .
d_call: .
cdr3_aa: CASSLGHRAREAFF
cdr3_nt: TGTGCCAGCAGTCTTGGTCACAGGGCCCGTGAAGCTTTCTTT

v_call: TRBV21-1
j_call: TRBJ2-1
clone_size: .
d_call: .
cdr3_aa: CASRPIRGEQFF
cdr3_nt: TGTGCCAGCAGGCCCATAAGGGGTGAGCAGTTCTTC

v_call: TRBV11-2
j_call: TRBJ2-7
clone_size: .
d_call: .
cdr3_aa: CASSSRVRNEQYF
cdr3_nt: TGTGCCAGCAGCTCCAGGGTAAGGAACGAGCAGTACTTC

v_call: TRBV7-9
j_call: TRBJ2-1
clone_size: .
d_call: TRBD2
cdr3_aa: CASSLTSRVQFF
cdr3_nt: TGTGCCAGCAGCTTGACTAGCCGGGTTCAGTTCTTC

v_call: TRBV18
j_call: TRBJ2-2
clone_size: .
d_call: .
cdr3_aa: CASSPRQGNTGELFF
cdr3_nt: TGTGCCAGCTCACCACGGCAGGGGAACACCGGGGAGCTGTTTTTT

v_call: TRBV11-2
j_call: TRBJ2-7
clone_size: .
d_call: .
cdr3_aa: CASSLLNGPGEQYF
cdr3_nt: TGTGCCAGCAGCTTATTAAACGGTCCCGGTGAGCAGTACTTC

v_call: TRBV6-6
j_call: TRBJ2-3
clone_size: .
d_call: .
cdr3_aa: CAVYEGLTDTQYF
cdr3_nt: TGTGCGGTATACGAGGGATTAACAGATACGCAGTATTTT

v_call: TRBV4-1
j_call: TRBJ2-3
clone_size: once
d_call: .
cdr3_aa: CASSQDPPSPMGTQYF
cdr3_nt: TGCGCCAGCAGCCAAGATCCTCCTAGCCCCATGGGTACGCAGTATTTT

v_call: TRBV7-3
j_call: TRBJ2-1
clone_size: .
d_call: TRBD1
cdr3_aa: CASSLVGGNNEQFF
cdr3_nt: TGTGCCAGCAGCTTAGTAGGGGGCAACAATGAGCAGTTCTTC

v_call: TRBV2
j_call: TRBJ1-6
clone_size: .
d_call: .
cdr3_aa: CASSPGQWFSPLHF
cdr3_nt: TGTGCCAGCTCACCGGGACAATGGTTCTCACCCCTCCACTTT